A single sample is the source of the 3 T cell receptor beta chains below, sequenced in a study of Tregs in tolerant kidney transplant recipients. Mixed chimerism was transient after nonmyeloablative marrow transplants from related graft donors. TCRdb's copy holds only in-frame clones and misses some; the assay was immunoSEQ multiplex PCR. This sample lists 20,000 to 30,000 clones; its ten largest clones have 4.1%. This material consisted of CD4+ T cells from blood (PBMCs), taken 6 months after the transplant. The receptors stem from a human patient who received a combined kidney and bone marrow transplant. Some T cells may be provided by the graft donor.

The CDR3 region is CARQRGLSSYEQYF. CDR3 DNA, as far as it was read: TGTGCCAGACAAAGGGGGCTGAGCTCCTACGAG. The chain links TRBV2 to TRBJ2-7; 7 bases are shared with TRBD1. The read falls 3 residues short of the CDR3 end, and the missing part is taken from the germline J gene. This CDR3 has 14 amino acids. Germline CDR1 SNHLY, CDR2 FYNNEI. V gave up 9 bases and J gave up 0 bases; unmatched junction bases: 8.

Notes on this clone: In the same sample, other DNA sequences code for this CDR3. CDR3 DNA (partial): TGTGCCAGCTCCCCCCAGGGGGCTGACGGC. Translated, it gives CASSPQGADG. The complete CDR3 sequence is CASSPQGADGYTF. The V call is TRBV18, the J call TRBJ1-2; 8 bases are shared with TRBD1. Read sequence stops 3 residues before the CDR3 end, and the germline J gene provides the missing end. Germline V gives CDR1 KGHSH, CDR2 LQKENI. This CDR3 has 13 amino acids.

As regards this clone: The read stops 3 residues short of the end of the CDR3; the missing end is completed from the germline J gene. The rearrangement joins TRBV20-1 to TRBJ1-2; D might be TRBD1 (6 bases). Germline CDR1 and CDR2: DFQATT and SNEGSKA (reference sequence). With 6 bases removed from V and 1 base from J, the gap between germline ends came to 21 bases. This CDR3 is built from 16 residues. CDR3 in amino acids: CSAEPAGTRRNYGYTF. The sequenced part of the CDR3 DNA is TGCAGTGCAGAGCCGGCCGGGACACGCCGTAACTATGGC.